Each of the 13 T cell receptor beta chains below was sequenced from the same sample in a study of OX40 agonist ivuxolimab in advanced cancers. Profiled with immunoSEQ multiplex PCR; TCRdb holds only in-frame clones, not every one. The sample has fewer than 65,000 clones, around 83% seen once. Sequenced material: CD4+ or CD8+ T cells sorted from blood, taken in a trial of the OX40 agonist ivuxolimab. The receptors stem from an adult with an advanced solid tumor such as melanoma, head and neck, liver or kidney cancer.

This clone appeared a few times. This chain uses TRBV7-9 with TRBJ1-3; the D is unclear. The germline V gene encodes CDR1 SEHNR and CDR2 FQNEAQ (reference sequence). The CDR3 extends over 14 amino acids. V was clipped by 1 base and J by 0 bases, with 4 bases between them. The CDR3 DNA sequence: TGTGCCAGCAGCTTAGGGGGCTCTGGAAACACCATATATTTT. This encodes CASSLGGSGNTIYF. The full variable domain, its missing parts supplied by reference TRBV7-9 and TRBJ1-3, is DTGVSQNPRHKITKRGQNVTFRCDPISEHNRLYWYRQTLGQGPEFLTYFQNEAQLEKSRLLSDRFSAERPKGSFSTLEIQRTEQGDSAMYLCASSLGGSGNTIYFGEGSWLTVV.

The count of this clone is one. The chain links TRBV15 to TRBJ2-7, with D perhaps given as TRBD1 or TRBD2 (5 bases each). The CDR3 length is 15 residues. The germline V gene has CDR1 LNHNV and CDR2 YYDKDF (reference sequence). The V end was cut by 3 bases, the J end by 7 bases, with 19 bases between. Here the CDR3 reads CATSSDPGPRDEQYF. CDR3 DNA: TGTGCCACCAGCAGCGATCCGGGACCCCGCGATGAGCAGTACTTC.

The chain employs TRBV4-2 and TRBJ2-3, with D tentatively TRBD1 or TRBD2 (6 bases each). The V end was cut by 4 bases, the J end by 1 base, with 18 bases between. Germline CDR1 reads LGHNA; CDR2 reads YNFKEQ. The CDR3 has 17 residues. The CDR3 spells CASSLKRGVAGTDTQYF. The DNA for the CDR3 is TGTGCCAGCAGCCTAAAGAGGGGGGTAGCGGGCACAGATACGCAGTATTTT.

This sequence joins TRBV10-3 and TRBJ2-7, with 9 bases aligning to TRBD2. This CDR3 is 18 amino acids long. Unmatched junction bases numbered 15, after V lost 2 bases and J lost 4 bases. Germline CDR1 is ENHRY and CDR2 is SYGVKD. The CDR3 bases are TGTGCCATCAGTGAGACAGTAAATCAGCGGGAGGATAAGTACGAGCAGTACTTC. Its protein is CAISETVNQREDKYEQYF.

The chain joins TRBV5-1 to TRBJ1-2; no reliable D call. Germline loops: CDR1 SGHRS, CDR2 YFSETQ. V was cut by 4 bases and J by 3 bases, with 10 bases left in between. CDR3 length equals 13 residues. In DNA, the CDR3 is TGCGCCAGCAGCCCGGACGGATACTATGGCTACACCTTC. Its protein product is CASSPDGYYGYTF.

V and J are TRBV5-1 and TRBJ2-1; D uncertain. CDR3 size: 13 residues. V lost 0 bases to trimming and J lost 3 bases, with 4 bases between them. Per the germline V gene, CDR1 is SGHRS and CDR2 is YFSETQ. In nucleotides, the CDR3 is TGCGCCAGCAGCTTGGACAGCTACAATGAGCAGTTCTTC. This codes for CASSLDSYNEQFF.

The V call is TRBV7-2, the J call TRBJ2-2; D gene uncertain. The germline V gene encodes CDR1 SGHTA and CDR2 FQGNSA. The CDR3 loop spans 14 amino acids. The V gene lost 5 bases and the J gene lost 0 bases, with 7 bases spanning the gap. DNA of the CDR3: TGTGCCAGCAGCCAAATTTCGAACACCGGGGAGCTGTTTTTT. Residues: CASSQISNTGELFF.

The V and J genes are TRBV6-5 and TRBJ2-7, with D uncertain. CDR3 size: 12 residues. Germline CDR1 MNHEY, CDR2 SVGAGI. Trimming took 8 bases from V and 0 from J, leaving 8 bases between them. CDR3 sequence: CASARSSYEQYF. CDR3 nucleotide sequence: TGTGCCAGCGCGAGAAGCTCCTACGAGCAGTACTTC.

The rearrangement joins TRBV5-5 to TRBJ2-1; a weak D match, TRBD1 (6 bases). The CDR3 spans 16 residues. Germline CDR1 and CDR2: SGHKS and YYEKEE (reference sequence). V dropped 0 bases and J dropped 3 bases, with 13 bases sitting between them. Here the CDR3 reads CASSLAFTGIYNEQFF. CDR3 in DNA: TGTGCCAGCAGCTTGGCCTTTACAGGGATCTACAATGAGCAGTTCTTC.

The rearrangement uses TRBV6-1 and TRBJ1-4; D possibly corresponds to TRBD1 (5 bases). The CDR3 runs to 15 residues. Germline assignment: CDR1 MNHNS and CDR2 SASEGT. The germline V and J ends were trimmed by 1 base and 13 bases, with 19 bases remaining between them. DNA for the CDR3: TGTGCCAGCAGTGAAGAGGGGAACCGGGAACAGAGACTGTTTTTT. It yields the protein CASSEEGNREQRLFF.

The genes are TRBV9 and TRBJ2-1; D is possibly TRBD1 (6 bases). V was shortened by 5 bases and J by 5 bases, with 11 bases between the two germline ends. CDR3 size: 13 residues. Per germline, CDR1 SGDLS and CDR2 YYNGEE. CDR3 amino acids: CASRQGGHNEQFF. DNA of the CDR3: TGTGCCAGCAGACAGGGCGGCCACAATGAGCAGTTCTTC.

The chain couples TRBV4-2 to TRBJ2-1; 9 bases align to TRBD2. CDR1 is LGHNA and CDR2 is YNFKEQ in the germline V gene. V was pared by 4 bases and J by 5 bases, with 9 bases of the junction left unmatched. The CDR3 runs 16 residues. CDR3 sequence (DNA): TGTGCCAGCAGCCTACAGACTAGCGGAGGGAACAATGAGCAGTTCTTC. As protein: CASSLQTSGGNNEQFF.

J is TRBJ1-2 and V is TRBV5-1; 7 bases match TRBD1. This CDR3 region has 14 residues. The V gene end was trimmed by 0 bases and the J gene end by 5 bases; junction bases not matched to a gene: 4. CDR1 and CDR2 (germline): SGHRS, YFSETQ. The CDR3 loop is CASSLDGTVYGYTF. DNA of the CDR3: TGCGCCAGCAGCTTGGACGGGACAGTTTATGGCTACACCTTC.